The T cell receptor (beta chain) described here comes from a study of tumor-infiltrating lymphocytes in oesophageal squamous cell carcinoma. The ends lost 4 bases at V and 4 bases at J; junction bases unmatched: 13. CDR3 length: 17 residues. CDR1 is MNHNS, CDR2 SASEGT, per germline. TCRdb independently ran MiXCR on the PCR reads; one entry per CDR3 protein. Among about 17,000 distinct CDR3 sequences, 47% were seen once, and the ten largest hold around two fifths. The sequencing input was normal esophageal tissue next to the tumor. This TCR was recovered from a female donor with esophageal squamous cell carcinoma. The gene calls are TRBV6-1 and TRBJ2-4; 7 bases are shared with TRBD1. CDR3 coding DNA: TGTGCCAGCAGTGCTGCTACTTCCGGGACAGTGAAAAACATTCAGTACTTC. Translation gives CASSAATSGTVKNIQYF.